This is a list of T cell receptor beta chains from one sample in a study of T-cell reconstitution after alpha-beta-depleted transplantation in children. TCRdb ran MiXCR on the PCR reads and lists one entry per CDR3 protein. This table holds 200,000 to 300,000 distinct CDR3 sequences, roughly a quarter found once. The material was PBMCs, mostly from graft donor cells, obtained 360 days after TCRalphabeta/CD19-depleted stem cell transplant. All receptors come from a female patient aged 2-10 years who had a stem cell transplant for congenital amegakaryocytic thrombocytopenia, so the T cells may come from the graft donor. Both conserved end residues are part of each CDR3. Fields, in order: CDR3 DNA, CDR3 protein, J gene, D gene, V gene, clone size. The D gene is left open where the match is weak. Only part of the rows carry a size: once, few, many, or a class if the clone is expanded.

DNA: TGCAGTGCGAGGACTAGCGGAGGTTACGAGCAGTACTTC
CDR3: CSARTSGGYEQYF
J: TRBJ2-7
D: TRBD2
V: TRBV20-1
size: few

DNA: TGTGCCAGCAGAACGGGACAGTCGAACACTGAAGCTTTCTTT
CDR3: CASRTGQSNTEAFF
J: TRBJ1-1
D: TRBD1
V: TRBV12-3/TRBV12-4
size: many

DNA: TGCAGTGCCGCCCCGGGGAACACTGAAGCTTTCTTT
CDR3: CSAAPGNTEAFF
J: TRBJ1-1
D: -
V: TRBV20-1
size: -

DNA: TGTGCCACGGTGAGCTCCTACGAGCAGTACTTC
CDR3: CATVSSYEQYF
J: TRBJ2-7
D: -
V: TRBV28
size: many

DNA: TGCAGTGCTACCTCCGGGACCTCGCGGCAGTACTTC
CDR3: CSATSGTSRQYF
J: TRBJ2-7
D: -
V: TRBV20-1
size: few

DNA: TGCAGTGCTAGTCGGGGAACCCTAGCCAAAAACATTCAGTACTTC
CDR3: CSASRGTLAKNIQYF
J: TRBJ2-4
D: -
V: TRBV20-1
size: -

DNA: TGCGCCAGCAGCTTGCTCCCGGGGATGCTAGCGGTGGGGTCCAATGAGCAGTTCTTC
CDR3: CASSLLPGMLAVGSNEQFF
J: TRBJ2-1
D: TRBD2
V: TRBV5-1
size: few

DNA: TGCGCCAGCAGCCAAGACTGGGGACGGGCGCAGTACTTC
CDR3: CASSQDWGRAQYF
J: TRBJ2-7
D: -
V: TRBV4-3
size: -

DNA: TGTGCCTGGAGTGTGGGGCGTCTTAATGAAAAACTGTTTTTT
CDR3: CAWSVGRLNEKLFF
J: TRBJ1-4
D: -
V: TRBV30
size: -

DNA: TGTGCCAGCACCCAGGGGCGTCCGAACACCGGGGAGCTGTTTTTT
CDR3: CASTQGRPNTGELFF
J: TRBJ2-2
D: -
V: TRBV12-3/TRBV12-4
size: -

DNA: TGCAGTGCCAAAGGGACTAGCGGGAGGGGCACAGATACGCAGTATTTT
CDR3: CSAKGTSGRGTDTQYF
J: TRBJ2-3
D: TRBD2
V: TRBV20-1
size: -

DNA: TGTGCCAGCAGCTCCGGGACAGGTTATAGCAATCAGCCCCAGCATTTT
CDR3: CASSSGTGYSNQPQHF
J: TRBJ1-5
D: TRBD1
V: TRBV7-9
size: few